This T cell receptor beta chain was captured in a study of blood T cell repertoires in COVID-19. Looking at the study overall: Specimens from acute and convalescent COVID-19 originated in the United States, Italy and Spain. PBMCs, B-cell-depleted T cells, or T cells were the source of the cDNA or gDNA that made up the material.

Original processing notes: Using reference gene primer amplification, nucleated cell counts were estimated. Sequenced by immunoSEQ multiplex PCR; TCRdb stores in-frame clones only, minus some. V, J and clone size were drawn from that table, and D and trimming were deduced from the DNA. The table has 80,000 to 100,000 clones, 90% seen once. The clonotype originates from a man in his fifties or sixties with acute or convalescent COVID-19. Sequencing input: peripheral blood.

The CDR3: CASKTGTGMVSREKLFF. Here the CDR3 DNA reads TGCGCCAGCAAAACCGGGACAGGGATGGTTAGTAGGGAAAAACTGTTTTTT. This sequence joins TRBV5-1 and TRBJ1-4, with 9 bases fitting TRBD1. Looked up from germline, CDR1 is SGHRS and CDR2 is YFSETQ. This CDR3 has 17 residues. Losses at the gene ends were 6 bases for V and 8 bases for J; bases not matched to a gene: 17.